Below are 11 T cell receptor beta chains sequenced from a single sample in a study of CD8 T cells in ankylosing spondylitis. A single record per CDR3 protein comes from TCRdb applying MiXCR to the 5' RACE reads. The sample has approximately 140,000 distinct CDR3 sequences, about 15% seen once. Broader study findings: A motif of 7 to 9 highly homologous TCR beta variants was seen as apparently characteristic of ankylosing spondylitis blood.

These TCRs are of unknown antigen specificity. The sequenced material came from blood, either unsorted or a sorted T cell fraction (not recorded which). These receptors were obtained from a male donor with ankylosing spondylitis.

The rearrangement uses TRBV28 and TRBJ2-1; 10 bases agree with TRBD2. Germline V gives CDR1 MDHEN, CDR2 SYDVKM. With V trimmed by 10 bases and J by 5 bases, 8 bases remained unmatched. CDR3 length: 14 residues. The CDR3 loop is CATTGLAGDNEQFF. CDR3 nucleotides: TGTGCCACCACCGGCCTAGCGGGAGACAATGAGCAGTTCTTC.

This clonotype was detected only a few times. The chain joins TRBV20-1 to TRBJ1-2; perhaps TRBD1 as D (5 bases). The germline V and J ends were trimmed by 4 bases and 8 bases, with 11 bases remaining between them. The CDR3 is 11 residues long. The germline CDR1 and CDR2 sequences are DFQATT and SNEGSKA (reference sequence). CDR3 bases: TGCAGTGCTAACCGACAGCTAGGCTACACCTTC. It codes for CSANRQLGYTF.

This clonotype was seen a handful of times. This chain joins TRBV12-3 or TRBV12-4 and TRBJ1-6, with a possible D match to TRBD1 (5 bases). The CDR3 runs 17 residues. V lost 5 bases and J lost 0, with 14 bases in between. The CDR3 loop reads CASSLLSTVSYNSPLHF. CDR3 in DNA: TGTGCCAGCAGTCTTCTCTCGACAGTCTCCTATAATTCACCCCTCCACTTT.

The chain combines TRBV23-1 with TRBJ2-5; D is uncertain. TRBV23-1 is sorted into the ORF group, with uncertain function. The CDR3 consists of 14 residues. Trimming took off 3 bases at V and 3 bases at J, with 11 bases between the two ends. CDR3 protein: CASSHPTAKETQYF. CDR3 sequence (DNA): TGCGCCAGCAGTCATCCCACAGCTAAAGAGACCCAGTACTTC.

The chain combines TRBV27 with TRBJ1-5; 9 bases agree with TRBD1. Trimming removed 5 bases from V and 6 bases from J; junction bases left unmatched: 5. Germline lookup yields CDR1 MNHEY and CDR2 SMNVEV (reference sequence). CDR3 size: 14 residues. The CDR3 region has the DNA TGTGCCAGCAGTCACCGACAGGGGGTTCAGCCCCAGCATTTT. Its protein is CASSHRQGVQPQHF.

This clonotype was recorded at least ten times. The rearrangement joins TRBV21-1 to TRBJ2-1; the D call in the table, TRBD2, was not verified against the DNA. TRBV21-1 is a pseudogene locus. This CDR3 contains 15 residues. The CDR3 bases are TGTGCCAGCAGCGAACAGGGAGGGGAGTGCGGTGAGCAGTTCTTC. This codes for CASSEQGGECGEQFF.

This clonotype was counted between two and nine times. The V call is TRBV7-8, the J call TRBJ1-1; TRBD1 matches at 8 bases. The CDR3 runs to 16 residues. From germline, CDR1 is SGHVS and CDR2 FQNEAQ. Trimming removed 1 base from V and 2 bases from J; junction bases left unmatched: 6. The CDR3, as DNA: TGTGCCAGCAGCTTAGACTCGGCAGGGGGCAACACTGAAGCTTTCTTT. It codes for CASSLDSAGGNTEAFF.

The V call is TRBV27, the J call TRBJ2-4; D perhaps matches TRBD1 (6 bases). This CDR3 region has 14 residues. V lost 2 bases and J lost 2, with 7 bases in between. Per the germline V gene, CDR1 is MNHEY and CDR2 is SMNVEV (reference sequence). CDR3 coding DNA: TGTGCCAGCAGTTTAACAGGGTCCAAAAACATTCAGTACTTC. It specifies CASSLTGSKNIQYF.

V is TRBV4-1 and J is TRBJ2-3; the match to TRBD2 covers 10 bases. CDR3 length: 12 amino acids. CDR1 is MGHRA, CDR2 YSYEKL, per germline. The trim removed 5 bases at V and 14 bases at J, leaving 7 bases unmatched. CDR3 in DNA: TGCGCCAGCAGCTCATCTAGCGGGAGTAGGTATTTT. The encoded protein is CASSSSSGSRYF.

The chain employs TRBV6-6 and TRBJ2-7, with D perhaps matching TRBD2 (6 bases). The germline V gene has CDR1 MNHNY and CDR2 SVGAGI (reference sequence). The V end was cut by 7 bases, the J end by 2 bases, with 12 bases between. This CDR3 is built from 13 residues. The CDR3 coding sequence is TGTGCCAGCACGGCTAGCGAGGCCTACGAGCAGTACTTC. As protein: CASTASEAYEQYF.

This clonotype was seen only a few times. The CDR3 protein is CSVESSGSSYEQYF. In DNA, the CDR3 is TGCAGCGTTGAGTCTAGCGGAAGCTCCTACGAGCAGTACTTC. This chain joins TRBV29-1 and TRBJ2-7, with 7 bases matching TRBD2. The germline V gene encodes CDR1 SQVTM and CDR2 ANQGSEA. The CDR3 has 14 amino acids. Losses at the gene ends were 3 bases for V and 0 bases for J; bases not matched to a gene: 5.